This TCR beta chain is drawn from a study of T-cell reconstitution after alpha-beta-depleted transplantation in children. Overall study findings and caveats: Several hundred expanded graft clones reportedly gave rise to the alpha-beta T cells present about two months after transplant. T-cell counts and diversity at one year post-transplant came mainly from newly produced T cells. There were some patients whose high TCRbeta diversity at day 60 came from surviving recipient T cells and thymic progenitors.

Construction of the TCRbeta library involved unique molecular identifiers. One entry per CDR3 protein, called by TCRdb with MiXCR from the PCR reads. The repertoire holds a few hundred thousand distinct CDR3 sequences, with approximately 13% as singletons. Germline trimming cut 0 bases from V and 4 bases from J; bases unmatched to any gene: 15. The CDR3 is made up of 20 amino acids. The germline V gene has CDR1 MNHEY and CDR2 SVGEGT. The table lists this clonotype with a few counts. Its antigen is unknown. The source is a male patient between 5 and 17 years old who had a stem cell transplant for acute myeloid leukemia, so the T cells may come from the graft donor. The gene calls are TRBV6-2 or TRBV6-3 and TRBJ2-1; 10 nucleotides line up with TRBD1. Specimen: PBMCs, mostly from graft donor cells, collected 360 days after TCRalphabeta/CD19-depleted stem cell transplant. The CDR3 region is CASSYSADRGRLGPYNEQFF. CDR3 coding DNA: TGTGCCAGCAGTTACTCCGCCGACAGGGGGCGTTTAGGGCCTTACAATGAGCAGTTCTTC.